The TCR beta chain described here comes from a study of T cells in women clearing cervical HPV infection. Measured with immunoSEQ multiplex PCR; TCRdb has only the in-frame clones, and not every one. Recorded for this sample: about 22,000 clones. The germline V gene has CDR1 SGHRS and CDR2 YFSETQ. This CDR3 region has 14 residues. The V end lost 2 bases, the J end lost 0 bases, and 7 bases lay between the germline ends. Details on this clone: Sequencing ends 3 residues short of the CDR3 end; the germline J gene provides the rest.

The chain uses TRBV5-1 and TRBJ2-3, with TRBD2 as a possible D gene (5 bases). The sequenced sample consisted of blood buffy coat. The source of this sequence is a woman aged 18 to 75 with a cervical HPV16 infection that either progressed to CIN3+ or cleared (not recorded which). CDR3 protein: CASSLRTSTDTQYF. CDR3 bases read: TGCGCCAGCAGCTTAAGGACTAGCACAGATACG. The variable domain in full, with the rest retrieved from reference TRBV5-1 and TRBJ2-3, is KAGVTQTPRYLIKTRGQQVTLSCSPISGHRSVSWYQQTPGQGLQFLFEYFSETQRNKGNFPGRFSGRQFSNSRSEMNVSTLELGDSALYLCASSLRTSTDTQYFGPGTRLTVL.